This paragraph reports one TCR beta chain. Its cognate antigen is unknown. This likely comes from a read error, as the CDR3 has no conserved phenylalanine or tryptophan at its end. This sample was included in a study of glioma-infiltrating T cells. CDR3 size: 15 residues. J gave up 2 bases and V 5 bases, and 6 bases lay outside the gene matches. Per the germline V gene, CDR1 is LNHDA and CDR2 is SQIVND (reference sequence). Overall study findings and caveats: Above-expected tissue-blood divergence occurred in all gliomas, most in low-grade ones. Very few CDR3 sequences were shared between tissue and blood.

Using RNA template, CDR3s of TCR alpha and beta were amplified with iRepertoire arm-PCR. One-step reverse transcription and amplification started from approximately 100-400 ng of tissue mRNA or PBMC total RNA. TCRdb reprocessed the multiplex PCR reads with MiXCR, giving one entry per CDR3 protein. The data show about 10,000 distinct CDR3 sequences, roughly 61% seen once. The TCR comes from a human donor with low-grade glioma or glioblastoma, undergoing nonglioma brain surgery, or in good health (not recorded which). Sequenced input: glioma tissue, nonneoplastic brain tissue, or PBMCs (not recorded which). The gene calls are TRBV19 and TRBJ2-1, with 7 bases identical to TRBD1. In nucleotides, the CDR3 is TGTGCCAGTAGTCTCGGACAGGTGCCCTACAATGAGCAGTTCCTC. As protein: CASSLGQVPYNEQFL.